Following are 28 T cell receptor beta chains from one sample sequenced in a study of CD8+CD57+ T cells in acquired aplastic anemia. CDR3 and TCR beta VDJ profiling relied on genomic DNA as the template. TCRdb itself ran the reads through MiXCR, one entry per CDR3 protein. This sample has just over 450,000 distinct CDR3 sequences; around 30% occur once, and the top ten carry roughly 0.8%. Sequencing was done on patients that had shown CD8+CD57+ cell expansion by flow cytometry. The source material was sorted CD4+, CD8+, or CD8+CD57+ T cells (not recorded which) from PBMCs. These receptors all stem from a human donor with aplastic anemia.

This clonotype showed up just once. The rearrangement links TRBV6-1 to TRBJ1-5, with D maybe TRBD1 (5 bases). The V gene lost 3 bases and the J gene lost 3 bases, with 12 bases spanning the gap. Germline-derived CDR1 and CDR2 are MNHNS and SASEGT. The CDR3 covers 15 residues. The CDR3 DNA sequence: TGTGCCAGCAGTGAGAGCGCAGGGAACAATCAGCCCCAGCATTTT. This gives the protein CASSESAGNNQPQHF.

In this sample, this clonotype turned up many times. This chain connects TRBV7-6 to TRBJ2-3, with 7 bases matching TRBD2. Germline CDR1 and CDR2: SGHVS and FNYEAQ. Unmatched junction bases numbered 2, after V lost 2 bases and J lost 9 bases. The CDR3 contains 12 residues. CDR3 amino acids: CASSLPGGTQYF. The CDR3 region has the DNA TGTGCCAGCAGCTTACCCGGGGGGACGCAGTATTTT.

This clonotype appeared many times. The rearrangement joins TRBV2 to TRBJ1-4; D not certain. The CDR3 loop spans 14 amino acids. Trimming removed 0 bases from V and 8 bases from J, with 10 bases in between. CDR1 is SNHLY and CDR2 is FYNNEI in the germline V gene. CDR3 coding DNA: TGTGCCAGCAGTGAAGCGCTTCGAGGGGAAAAACTGTTTTTT. It is translated as CASSEALRGEKLFF.

The chain has TRBV25-1 and TRBJ1-2, with D possibly matching TRBD1 (6 bases). V gave up 6 bases and J gave up 11 bases, with 13 bases separating them. CDR3 length: 11 residues. Germline V gene data show CDR1 as MGHDK and CDR2 as SYGVNS. DNA for the CDR3: TGTGCCAGCAGCGTAGCTACAGGGTACACCTTC. Protein sequence: CASSVATGYTF.

In its sample, this clonotype was seen many times. The V and J genes are TRBV25-1 and TRBJ2-3; the match to TRBD2 covers 8 bases. The CDR3 spans 18 residues. Trimming cost V 2 bases and J 8 bases; bases outside gene matches: 18. The germline V gene has CDR1 MGHDK and CDR2 SYGVNS. The chain's CDR3 is CASSETLGAGGSQATQYF. The CDR3 DNA reads as TGTGCCAGCAGTGAAACCCTCGGGGCGGGAGGCTCTCAAGCTACGCAGTATTTT. The whole variable domain, remainder taken from reference TRBV25-1 and TRBJ2-3, is EADIYQTPRYLVIGTGKKITLECSQTMGHDKMYWYQQDPGMELHLIHYSYGVNSTEKGDLSSESTVSRIRTEHFPLTLESARPSHTSQYLCASSETLGAGGSQATQYFGPGTRLTVL.

This clonotype has a count of ten or more. The J gene is TRBJ2-7, the V gene TRBV20-1; D is ambiguous. Trimming took off 1 base at V and 4 bases at J, with 8 bases between the two ends. The CDR3 is 12 residues long. In germline, CDR1 is DFQATT, CDR2 SNEGSKA (reference sequence). In DNA, the CDR3 is TGCAGTGCTAGAGTTGTAGATTACGAGCAGTACTTC. Encoded protein: CSARVVDYEQYF.

The gene calls are TRBV9 and TRBJ2-2; D is unclear. There are 15 residues in the CDR3. CDR1 is SGDLS and CDR2 is YYNGEE in the germline V gene. V lost 4 bases to trimming and J lost 2 bases, with 12 bases between them. In nucleotides, the CDR3 is TGTGCCAGCAGCCAAGAAGGGTTCAACACCGGGGAGCTGTTTTTT. This sequence encodes CASSQEGFNTGELFF.

The CDR3 DNA reads as TGTGCCAGCAGCGAGATAAACCAGCGACAGGCTGAAGCTTTCTTT. As protein: CASSEINQRQAEAFF. The J gene is TRBJ1-1, the V gene TRBV7-2, with a weak D call TRBD1 (6 bases). Trimming took off 5 bases at V and 6 bases at J, with 19 bases between the two ends. Germline lookup yields CDR1 SGHTA and CDR2 FQGNSA. This CDR3 comprises 15 residues.

This clonotype occurred many times. CDR3 DNA sequence: TGTGCCAGCAGTTTGGGGATGCCCCAGCATTTT. This codes for CASSLGMPQHF. The genes are TRBV12-3 or TRBV12-4 and TRBJ1-5; D unresolved. V gave up 3 bases and J gave up 9 bases, with 6 bases separating them. The CDR3 is made up of 11 amino acids.

This clonotype showed up just a few times. The chain joins TRBV7-2 to TRBJ1-6; 7 nucleotides align to TRBD1. Germline lookup yields CDR1 SGHTA and CDR2 FQGNSA. This CDR3 region has 18 residues. With 6 bases clipped from V and 0 bases from J, the junction kept 11 bases outside the gene matches. The CDR3 loop is CASSSGTVRSSYNSPLHF. CDR3 nucleotides: TGTGCCAGCAGTTCCGGGACAGTGAGGAGCTCCTATAATTCACCCCTCCACTTT.

This clonotype came up a few times. This sequence may be a read error, since a much larger clone differs from it by one base. In this CDR3 the conserved last residue, phenylalanine or tryptophan, is missing, so a read error is likely. The rearrangement links TRBV20-1 to TRBJ1-2; 7 positions match TRBD1. This CDR3 is built from 12 residues. CDR1 and CDR2 (germline): DFQATT, SNEGSKA (reference sequence). V lost 6 bases, J lost 4 bases, and 5 bases stayed unmatched. This CDR3 is CSAGGTVYGYTL. CDR3 DNA: TGCAGTGCGGGAGGGACAGTCTATGGCTACACCCTC.

This chain links TRBV6-1 with TRBJ1-2; 7 nucleotides agree with TRBD1. There are 14 residues in the CDR3. V lost 6 bases, J lost 2 bases, and 6 bases stayed unmatched. Germline CDR1 and CDR2: MNHNS and SASEGT. In DNA, the CDR3 is TGTGCCAGCAGCCAGTTGGGACAGAACTATGGCTACACCTTC. Its translation is CASSQLGQNYGYTF.

Comment on this clonotype: One end of the junction varies from germline; a read error may be responsible. This rearrangement joins TRBV24-1 to TRBJ1-4; no firm D call. Per germline, CDR1 KGHDR and CDR2 SFDVKD. CDR3 length: 15 residues. CDR3 sequence (DNA): TGTGCCACCAGTGAGGGGAGAGCAACTAATGAAAAGCTGTTTTTT. This encodes CATSEGRATNEKLFF.

Regarding this clonotype: The junction differs from germline at one of its ends, possibly a read error. The CDR3 sequence: CASSLGQGARKNPYERYF. CDR3 DNA sequence: TGTGCCAGCAGCTTAGGGCAGGGGGCGCGTAAAAACCCCTACGAGCGGTACTTC. V and J are TRBV7-6 and TRBJ2-7; TRBD1 aligns across 8 bases. Germline V lookup: CDR1 SGHVS, CDR2 FNYEAQ. This CDR3 is 18 amino acids long.

This chain links TRBV6-5 with TRBJ2-7; D call uncertain. The CDR3 is 12 amino acids. Trimming took 4 bases from V and 3 from J, leaving 7 bases between them. Germline assignment: CDR1 MNHEY and CDR2 SVGAGI. Here the CDR3 reads CASSSYSYEQYF. For the CDR3, the DNA is TGTGCCAGCAGTTCCTACAGCTACGAGCAGTACTTC.

This CDR3 reads CASSWWAGEGSYEQYF. In DNA form, the CDR3 reads TGTGCCAGCAGCTGGTGGGCAGGGGAGGGTTCCTACGAGCAGTACTTC. V usage is TRBV5-5 and J usage is TRBJ2-7; the D gene is possibly TRBD2 (7 bases). This CDR3 region has 16 residues. Looked up from germline, CDR1 is SGHKS and CDR2 is YYEKEE (reference sequence). Trimming removed 3 bases from V and 1 base from J, with 17 bases in between.

DNA of the CDR3: TGTGCCAGCAGCGTGGGACAGAGCTCCTATAATTCACCCCTCCACTTT. Protein product: CASSVGQSSYNSPLHF. V is TRBV9 and J is TRBJ1-6; 7 bases fit TRBD1. The germline V gene encodes CDR1 SGDLS and CDR2 YYNGEE. Unmatched junction bases numbered 2, after V lost 2 bases and J lost 0 bases. CDR3 length: 16 residues.

This clonotype was seen repeatedly, ten times or more. This chain uses TRBV7-2 with TRBJ2-5; no clear D. The CDR3 is made up of 11 amino acids. CDR1 is SGHTA and CDR2 is FQGNSA in the germline V gene. V was pared by 5 bases and J by 9 bases, with 10 bases between. DNA for the CDR3: TGTGCCAGCAGCGGAGATACCTCCCAGTACTTC. It codes for CASSGDTSQYF.

The V and J genes are TRBV7-3 and TRBJ2-1, with 11 bases identical to TRBD2. The V gene end was trimmed by 2 bases and the J gene end by 12 bases; junction bases not matched to a gene: 12. The germline V gene encodes CDR1 SGHTA and CDR2 FQGTGA. The CDR3 sequence is 16 residues long. For the CDR3, the DNA is TGTGCCAGCAGCTTATCTCCTAGCGGGGGGACAGATACGCAGTTCTTC. Residues: CASSLSPSGGTDTQFF.

The table lists this clonotype with many counts. The J gene is TRBJ2-7, the V gene TRBV20-1; 8 nucleotides align to TRBD2. The ends lost 6 bases at V and 4 bases at J; junction bases unmatched: 8. CDR3 length: 13 amino acids. Germline CDR1 DFQATT, CDR2 SNEGSKA (reference sequence). In nucleotides, the CDR3 is TGCAGTGCCCCTGCCGGCGGGGGGTACGAGCAGTACTTC. Translated, it gives CSAPAGGGYEQYF.

This clonotype was recorded a few times. The genes are TRBV19 and TRBJ1-4; perhaps TRBD1 as D (6 bases). The length of the CDR3 is 14 residues. Per the germline V gene, CDR1 is LNHDA and CDR2 is SQIVND (reference sequence). V was shortened by 10 bases and J by 6 bases, with 18 bases between the two germline ends. DNA for the CDR3: TGTGCCACCTCCAGGGGCGTAAGGGATGAAAAACTGTTTTTT. The encoded protein is CATSRGVRDEKLFF.

The chain joins TRBV2 to TRBJ1-2; 7 bases are a match to TRBD1. The CDR3 has 16 amino acids. V shed 0 bases and J 8 bases; nucleotides not matched to a gene: 12. The germline V gene has CDR1 SNHLY and CDR2 FYNNEI. The CDR3 DNA is TGTGCCAGCAGTGAAGCGTCGGGACAGAGGCTGGGGGGCTACACCTTC. Translated: CASSEASGQRLGGYTF.

The rearrangement links TRBV2 to TRBJ1-2; D unclear. The germline V gene encodes CDR1 SNHLY and CDR2 FYNNEI. The CDR3 loop spans 13 amino acids. The ends were cut back, 11 bases at V and 6 bases at J, with 19 bases in the middle. CDR3 DNA sequence: TGTGCCTGGAATGGATACGGACGGAATGGCTACACCTTC. This translates into CAWNGYGRNGYTF. The variable domain in full, with the rest retrieved from reference TRBV2 and TRBJ1-2, is EPEVTQTPSHQVTQMGQEVILRCVPISNHLYFYWYRQILGQKVEFLVSFYNNEISEKSEIFDDQFSVERPDGSNFTLKIRSTKLEDSAMYFCAWNGYGRNGYTFGSGTRLTVV.

This clonotype has only a few counts. J is TRBJ2-3 and V is TRBV4-3; D is undetermined. The CDR3 is 16 residues long. V lost 4 bases and J 3 bases, leaving 17 bases between the germline ends. Per the germline V gene, CDR1 is LGHNA and CDR2 is YSLEER. CDR3 sequence reads: CASSPGDGARTDTQYF. The CDR3, as DNA: TGCGCCAGCAGCCCCGGTGATGGAGCCCGGACAGATACGCAGTATTTT.

The rearrangement uses TRBV2 and TRBJ1-1, with a possible D match to TRBD1 (5 bases). This CDR3 is 14 amino acids long. Between the trimmed V and J ends, which lost 6 bases and 7 bases, there was a span of 18 bases. Germline assignment: CDR1 SNHLY and CDR2 FYNNEI. This CDR3 reads CASSLEVQDDEAFF. CDR3 nucleotide sequence: TGTGCCAGCAGCCTAGAGGTACAGGATGATGAAGCTTTCTTT.

The J gene is TRBJ2-3, the V gene TRBV7-9; D gene uncertain. With 6 bases removed from V and 6 bases from J, the gap between germline ends came to 1 base. This CDR3 comprises 9 residues. Looked up from germline, CDR1 is SEHNR and CDR2 is FQNEAQ (reference sequence). In DNA form, the CDR3 reads TGTGCCAGCAGTGATACGCAGTATTTT. This sequence encodes CASSDTQYF. The full variable domain, with the rest looked up from reference TRBV7-9 and TRBJ2-3, is DTGVSQNPRHKITKRGQNVTFRCDPISEHNRLYWYRQTLGQGPEFLTYFQNEAQLEKSRLLSDRFSAERPKGSFSTLEIQRTEQGDSAMYLCASSDTQYFGPGTRLTVL.

This clonotype has ten or more counts. CDR3: CSADGRELAEAFF. The CDR3 DNA follows: TGCAGTGCTGACGGCCGGGAACTGGCTGAAGCTTTCTTT. This chain links TRBV20-1 with TRBJ1-1, with D unresolved. With 5 bases removed from V and 6 bases from J, the gap between germline ends came to 16 bases. The CDR3 has 13 amino acids. The germline V gene has CDR1 DFQATT and CDR2 SNEGSKA (reference sequence).

The genes are TRBV2 and TRBJ2-1; 8 bases map to TRBD1. Germline loops: CDR1 SNHLY, CDR2 FYNNEI. V shed 6 bases, J shed 6 bases, and the junction held 7 bases outside the gene matches. The CDR3 length is 14 residues. In DNA form, the CDR3 reads TGTGCCAGCAGCGGAACCGGGACAGGCAATGAGCAGTTCTTC. Translating it yields CASSGTGTGNEQFF.